This TCR beta chain emerged from a study of T cells in Graves' hyperthyroidism and ophthalmopathy. Researchers took RNA transcripts and amplified the TCR beta CDR3 regions from them. HTBI primers drove first-round RT-PCR of the TCR CDR3. TCRdb re-called the multiplex PCR reads with MiXCR, one entry per CDR3 protein. The data show 640,000 or so distinct CDR3 sequences, roughly 14% seen once. Findings and caveats of the study: Ophthalmopathy stood apart from stable hyperthyroidism in a 13 V-J model.

The J segment lost 11 bases and the V segment lost 6 bases, leaving 18 bases of the junction unmatched. The CDR3 spans 14 residues. Per the germline V gene, CDR1 is DFQATT and CDR2 is SNEGSKA (reference sequence). This clonotype was observed many times. Its target is not known. J is TRBJ1-1 and V is TRBV20-1; 7 bases are shared with TRBD1. The sample comprised blood. The TCR was taken from a woman in her 40s with Graves' ophthalmopathy. The CDR3 is CSAAGGTVSLLAFF. The CDR3 DNA reads as TGCAGTGCGGCGGGGGGGACAGTATCATTGTTGGCTTTCTTT.